The 30 T cell receptor beta chains in this list originate from one sample, sequenced in a study of spatial heterogeneity in lung cancer. A single record per CDR3 protein comes from TCRdb applying MiXCR to the 5' RACE reads. The sample has around 120,000 distinct CDR3 sequences, more than 9% seen once. Regarding time point: blood at routine non-recurrence follow-up after resection. TCRs were sequenced from unsorted whole RNA of tumor, nontumor lung or PBMC. The sample consisted of PBMCs, taken at follow-up. The receptors here all came from a male donor with early-stage non-small cell lung cancer.

This clonotype was counted many times. V is TRBV19 and J is TRBJ1-5; no clear D gene. Per germline, CDR1 LNHDA and CDR2 SQIVND (reference sequence). CDR3 length: 13 residues. Trimming removed 1 base at V and 6 bases at J, with 7 bases between. The CDR3 spells CASSIALLQPQHF. The CDR3 coding sequence is TGTGCCAGTAGTATAGCCCTCCTTCAGCCCCAGCATTTT.

The rearrangement uses TRBV7-2 and TRBJ1-4, with TRBD1 matching 7 bases. The V gene's germline CDR1 is SGHTA and CDR2 FQGNSA. The V segment lost 7 bases and the J segment 3 bases; nucleotides outside the gene matches: 14. The CDR3 loop spans 17 amino acids. The CDR3 DNA is TGTGCCAGCACTCCCAGGGGGAACTCAGCGGCTAATGAAAAACTGTTTTTT. This codes for CASTPRGNSAANEKLFF.

This clonotype was seen only a few times. The rearrangement joins TRBV6-5 to TRBJ1-3; D unresolved. This CDR3 has 11 amino acids. The germline CDR1 and CDR2 sequences are MNHEY and SVGAGI. V was cut by 7 bases and J by 4 bases, with 5 bases left in between. CDR3 in amino acids: CASTPGNTIYF. The CDR3 coding sequence is TGTGCCAGCACACCCGGAAACACCATATATTTT.

This chain connects TRBV7-9 to TRBJ1-5; D is perhaps TRBD1 (6 bases). Trimming pared 6 bases from V and 6 bases from J, leaving 12 bases between. Germline CDR1 and CDR2: SEHNR and FQNEAQ (reference sequence). The CDR3 has 13 amino acids. CDR3: CASRGGHSQPQHF. The CDR3 DNA reads TGTGCCAGCAGAGGGGGGCACAGTCAGCCCCAGCATTTT.

The CDR3 here is CASSRSGRPSSYEQYF. The CDR3 bases are TGTGCCAGCTCACGCTCCGGGAGACCTAGCTCCTACGAGCAGTACTTC. The chain is built from TRBV18 and TRBJ2-7; a possible D gene is TRBD2 (6 bases). CDR1 is KGHSH, CDR2 LQKENI, per germline. The V and J ends lost 4 bases and 0 bases respectively, with 16 bases between them. CDR3 length equals 16 residues.

This clonotype has at least ten counts. The chain uses TRBV29-1 and TRBJ1-1; D gene ambiguous. The CDR3 totals 13 residues. The germline V gene has CDR1 SQVTM and CDR2 ANQGSEA. The ends were cut back, 8 bases at V and 3 bases at J, with 16 bases in the middle. The CDR3 bases are TGCAGCACGCAAGTTTCTTTCGACACTGAAGCTTTCTTT. Translating it yields CSTQVSFDTEAFF. Full variable domain (missing parts from reference TRBV29-1 and TRBJ1-1): SAVISQKPSRDICQRGTSLTIQCQVDSQVTMMFWYRQQPGQSLTLIATANQGSEATYESGFVIDKFPISRPNLTFSTLTVSNMSPEDSSIYLCSTQVSFDTEAFFGQGTRLTVV.

V and J are TRBV7-9 and TRBJ2-3; tentative D call: TRBD2 (6 bases). V gave up 4 bases and J gave up 3 bases, with 14 bases separating them. Germline V lookup: CDR1 SEHNR, CDR2 FQNEAQ (reference sequence). This CDR3 spans 15 amino acids. CDR3 loop: CASSSVYLATDTQYF. As DNA, the CDR3 is TGTGCCAGCAGCTCCGTTTACCTAGCGACAGATACGCAGTATTTT.

In this sample, this clonotype turned up a few times. This rearrangement joins TRBV9 to TRBJ1-6, with 7 bases fitting TRBD1. CDR1 is SGDLS and CDR2 is YYNGEE in the germline V gene. The CDR3 spans 14 residues. After removal of 4 bases from V and 3 bases from J, the junction contained 1 base not matched to a gene. CDR3 amino acids: CASSRDSYNSPLHF. The CDR3 bases are TGTGCCAGCAGCCGGGACAGCTATAATTCACCCCTCCACTTT.

This clonotype was counted at least ten times. This chain uses TRBV2 with TRBJ2-3; the D gene is possibly TRBD2 (6 bases). Between the trimmed V and J ends, which lost 1 base and 6 bases, there was a span of 17 bases. The CDR3 spans 16 residues. Germline V gives CDR1 SNHLY, CDR2 FYNNEI. CDR3 protein: CASSEGAGLRKDTQYF. CDR3 nucleotides: TGTGCCAGCAGTGAAGGGGCGGGGCTAAGAAAGGATACGCAGTATTTT.

This clonotype has more than one count but fewer than ten. This CDR3 is CASSFSRTGETQYF. CDR3 nucleotides: TGTGCCAGCAGCTTTAGTAGGACGGGAGAGACCCAGTACTTC. The rearrangement uses TRBV7-9 and TRBJ2-5; D ambiguous. The CDR3 runs to 14 residues. The V end lost 3 bases, the J end lost 4 bases, and 12 bases lay between the germline ends. Germline V gene data show CDR1 as SEHNR and CDR2 as FQNEAQ (reference sequence). Drawing the rest from reference TRBV7-9 and TRBJ2-5, the complete variable domain is DTGVSQNPRHKITKRGQNVTFRCDPISEHNRLYWYRQTLGQGPEFLTYFQNEAQLEKSRLLSDRFSAERPKGSFSTLEIQRTEQGDSAMYLCASSFSRTGETQYFGPGTRLLVL.

The chain employs TRBV5-1 and TRBJ1-1; D perhaps matches TRBD1 (5 bases). V lost 4 bases and J lost 2, with 15 bases in between. There are 15 residues in the CDR3. The germline CDR1 and CDR2 sequences are SGHRS and YFSETQ. In nucleotides, the CDR3 is TGCGCCAGCAGCCCCCCATGGGGCCCCAACACTGAAGCTTTCTTT. This codes for CASSPPWGPNTEAFF.

This clonotype was seen a few times. J is TRBJ1-3 and V is TRBV28; unclear D gene. The V gene's germline CDR1 is MDHEN and CDR2 SYDVKM. Trimming took 5 bases from V and 2 from J, leaving 10 bases between them. CDR3 length: 14 amino acids. This CDR3 reads CASSQLAAGNTIYF. The CDR3 nucleotides are TGTGCCAGCAGTCAACTAGCGGCTGGAAACACCATATATTTT.

This clonotype came up many times. J is TRBJ2-3 and V is TRBV5-1, with D unresolved. Germline-derived CDR1 and CDR2 are SGHRS and YFSETQ. CDR3 length: 14 amino acids. With 1 base removed from V and 1 base from J, the gap between germline ends came to 7 bases. The CDR3: CASSLSDGTDTQYF. In nucleotides, the CDR3 is TGCGCCAGCAGCTTGAGCGACGGCACAGATACGCAGTATTTT.

This chain connects TRBV5-6 to TRBJ2-3, with 10 positions matching TRBD2. The CDR3 contains 15 residues. Trimming removed 4 bases from V and 5 bases from J; junction bases left unmatched: 7. In germline, CDR1 is SGHDT, CDR2 YYEEEE. The CDR3 DNA follows: TGTGCCAGCAGCCAAAGCGGGGGGGCAAAAGATACGCAGTATTTT. Protein product: CASSQSGGAKDTQYF.

This clonotype was detected ten times or more. V is TRBV6-6 and J is TRBJ1-6; 10 positions agree with TRBD1. Germline-derived CDR1 and CDR2 are MNHNY and SVGAGI (reference sequence). This CDR3 has 15 amino acids. V gave up 2 bases and J gave up 9 bases; unmatched junction bases: 4. Here the CDR3 reads CASSYGTGVGSPLHF. Here the CDR3 DNA reads TGTGCCAGCAGTTACGGGACAGGGGTGGGTTCACCCCTCCACTTT.

This clonotype has only a few counts. V usage is TRBV19 and J usage is TRBJ2-5; D gene uncertain. The V end was cut by 0 bases, the J end by 4 bases, with 9 bases between. Germline assignment: CDR1 LNHDA and CDR2 SQIVND (reference sequence). The length of the CDR3 is 14 residues. The CDR3 is CASSIEGRGETQYF. CDR3 in DNA: TGTGCCAGTAGTATAGAGGGCCGTGGAGAGACCCAGTACTTC.

This clonotype was counted between two and nine times. The CDR3 is CASSGTTPPGNEQFF. In DNA, the CDR3 is TGCGCCAGCAGCGGGACTACCCCACCTGGAAATGAGCAGTTCTTC. This chain links TRBV5-1 with TRBJ2-1; 7 bases map to TRBD2. With V trimmed by 4 bases and J by 7 bases, 11 bases remained unmatched. CDR1 and CDR2 from the germline V gene are SGHRS and YFSETQ. The CDR3 runs 15 residues.

The chain is built from TRBV7-2 and TRBJ2-2, with D possibly matching TRBD2 (6 bases). The CDR3 loop spans 15 amino acids. V was clipped by 5 bases and J by 4 bases, with 14 bases between them. The V gene's germline CDR1 is SGHTA and CDR2 FQGNSA. In DNA, the CDR3 is TGTGCCAGCAGCCGTCTGGGACTGCTCACCGGGGAGCTGTTTTTT. This gives the protein CASSRLGLLTGELFF.

This chain connects TRBV9 to TRBJ1-6; 7 bases match TRBD1. Per germline, CDR1 SGDLS and CDR2 YYNGEE. V shed 0 bases and J 6 bases; nucleotides not matched to a gene: 6. The CDR3 runs to 16 residues. The CDR3 spells CASSVGGGQANSPLHF. CDR3 nucleotides: TGTGCCAGCAGCGTAGGTGGAGGACAGGCTAATTCACCCCTCCACTTT.

V usage is TRBV20-1 and J usage is TRBJ2-1; possibly TRBD1 for D (7 bases). Deletions cut 3 bases from V and 6 bases from J, with 18 bases between. Germline V CDR1 and CDR2: DFQATT, SNEGSKA (reference sequence). The CDR3 totals 15 residues. CDR3 nucleotides: TGCAGTGCTAGTCAGGGGGGTAAGGGTAGCAATGAGCAGTTCTTC. Translated, it gives CSASQGGKGSNEQFF.

This clonotype was seen only a few times. The rearrangement uses TRBV12-3 or TRBV12-4 and TRBJ1-1, with 7 bases that match TRBD1. The CDR3 spans 14 residues. V lost 5 bases, J lost 6 bases, and 9 bases stayed unmatched. CDR3 bases: TGTGCCAGCAGTGGCGACAGGGCGCCGGCTGAAGCTTTCTTT. It yields the protein CASSGDRAPAEAFF.

This clonotype came up a few times. In DNA form, the CDR3 reads TGTGCCAGCAGCTTAATGGGGCCAGGCAATGAGCAGTTCTTC. This sequence encodes CASSLMGPGNEQFF. V usage is TRBV7-9 and J usage is TRBJ2-1, with D possibly being TRBD1 (5 bases). Trimming removed 2 bases from V and 6 bases from J, with 11 bases in between. Germline CDR1 reads SEHNR; CDR2 reads FQNEAQ (reference sequence). This CDR3 comprises 14 residues. Supplemented by reference TRBV7-9 and TRBJ2-1, the full variable domain reads DTGVSQNPRHKITKRGQNVTFRCDPISEHNRLYWYRQTLGQGPEFLTYFQNEAQLEKSRLLSDRFSAERPKGSFSTLEIQRTEQGDSAMYLCASSLMGPGNEQFFGPGTRLTVL.

The chain carries TRBV9 and TRBJ1-1; 9 nucleotides agree with TRBD1. Germline values: CDR1 SGDLS, CDR2 YYNGEE. The V segment lost 4 bases and the J segment 2 bases; nucleotides outside the gene matches: 6. CDR3 size: 15 residues. As DNA, the CDR3 is TGTGCCAGCAGCTCCCGGGACAGGGCCAACACTGAAGCTTTCTTT. This codes for CASSSRDRANTEAFF. Full variable domain (missing parts from reference TRBV9 and TRBJ1-1): DSGVTQTPKHLITATGQRVTLRCSPRSGDLSVYWYQQSLDQGLQFLIQYYNGEERAKGNILERFSAQQFPDLHSELNLSSLELGDSALYFCASSSRDRANTEAFFGQGTRLTVV.

The chain carries TRBV12-3 or TRBV12-4 and TRBJ2-3, with D unresolved. The V end lost 6 bases, the J end lost 7 bases, and 11 bases lay between the germline ends. This CDR3 is built from 12 residues. CDR3 sequence: CASSKTENTQYF. In DNA form, the CDR3 reads TGTGCCAGCAGCAAAACTGAGAATACGCAGTATTTT.

This clonotype was observed a few times. The chain has TRBV6-6 and TRBJ2-1, with TRBD1 identical over 7 bases. Trimming removed 6 bases from V and 7 bases from J; junction bases left unmatched: 9. The germline CDR1 and CDR2 sequences are MNHNY and SVGAGI (reference sequence). The CDR3 extends over 14 amino acids. DNA for the CDR3: TGTGCCAGCAGCCCTGGACAGGTTAGAAATGAGCAGTTCTTC. Its translation is CASSPGQVRNEQFF.

The J gene is TRBJ1-3, the V gene TRBV20-1, with D hard to call. The germline V and J ends were trimmed by 0 bases and 0 bases, with 9 bases remaining between them. Germline values: CDR1 DFQATT, CDR2 SNEGSKA (reference sequence). CDR3 length: 15 amino acids. The CDR3 coding sequence is TGCAGTGCTAGAGATAACGGGGACTCTGGAAACACCATATATTTT. The encoded protein is CSARDNGDSGNTIYF.

At least ten counts were recorded for this clonotype. The chain uses TRBV19 and TRBJ1-5; weak D call: TRBD1 (6 bases). Deletions cut 5 bases from V and 2 bases from J, with 16 bases between. The CDR3 consists of 16 residues. Germline-derived CDR1 and CDR2 are LNHDA and SQIVND (reference sequence). The CDR3 loop reads CASSARGGLGNQPQHF. The CDR3 DNA follows: TGTGCCAGTAGTGCCCGAGGGGGTTTAGGCAATCAGCCCCAGCATTTT.

This clonotype was detected only a few times. The chain joins TRBV4-2 to TRBJ2-3, with D possibly being TRBD2 (5 bases). Germline CDR1 and CDR2: LGHNA and YNFKEQ. The ends were cut back, 0 bases at V and 7 bases at J, with 14 bases in the middle. The CDR3 sequence is 15 residues long. CDR3 region: CASSQDPGEPYTQYF. For the CDR3, the DNA is TGTGCCAGCAGCCAAGATCCCGGGGAGCCCTATACGCAGTATTTT.

This clonotype occurred a few times. The chain carries TRBV4-3 and TRBJ2-1; D not certain. Deletions cut 0 bases from V and 5 bases from J, with 11 bases between. Germline-derived CDR1 and CDR2 are LGHNA and YSLEER. CDR3 length: 15 residues. The CDR3 nucleotides are TGCGCCAGCAGCCAAGAAGACCGGCCGGACAATGAGCAGTTCTTC. Its translation: CASSQEDRPDNEQFF.

The chain links TRBV3-1 to TRBJ2-3, with 7 bases matching TRBD2. The V gene end was trimmed by 1 base and the J gene end by 0 bases; junction bases not matched to a gene: 4. The CDR3 has 16 residues. The V gene's germline CDR1 is LGHDT and CDR2 YNNKEL (reference sequence). CDR3: CASSQGVGRSTDTQYF. The CDR3 DNA is TGTGCCAGCAGCCAAGGGGTCGGGAGGAGCACAGATACGCAGTATTTT.